This T cell receptor (beta chain) was documented in a study of vaccination effects on CD4 cells after COVID-19. The assay was immunoSEQ multiplex PCR, and TCRdb's table has in-frame clones only and misses some. The sample records about 20,000 clones, about 65% being singletons. Sequencing in the ViraFEST assay came after antigen-specific CD4+ T cells had been expanded with viral peptide pools, which were used to stimulate PBMC. The authors isolated CD4+ T cells after approximately 9 days of culture. People in the vaccine group had not been infected with SARS-CoV-2 before, and their nucleocapsid antibodies were negative. Wells of around 2.2 million PBMC each were grown with 10 IU/ml IL-2 and 8.5 to 10 ug/ml peptides. To note about this clone: The antigen remains undetermined.

Trimming cost V 2 bases and J 1 base, with 6 bases left between them. This CDR3 is built from 15 residues. Germline V gene data show CDR1 as MNHEY and CDR2 as SVGEGT. The chain has TRBV6-2 or TRBV6-3 and TRBJ2-6; D may match TRBD1 or TRBD2 (5 bases each). This sample comprised CD4+ T cells from PBMCs cultured with HCoV-NL63 spike peptides, obtained before COVID-19 vaccination. The origin of this receptor is a human donor who received a COVID-19 vaccine. CDR3 DNA sequence: TGTGCCAGCAGTTACGGGGGATCTGGGGCCAACGTCCTGACTTTC. Protein product: CASSYGGSGANVLTF.